The T cell receptor beta chain under discussion was sequenced for a study of T cell responses to AZD1222 COVID-19 vaccine. Germline CDR1 MDHEN, CDR2 SYDVKM. V lost 0 bases and J lost 2; bases outside the gene matches: 5. The CDR3 totals 16 residues. This clone has just one count. The antigen remains undetermined. Clones were sequenced by immunoSEQ multiplex PCR, and TCRdb holds only the in-frame ones, with some missing. The profile shows 150,000 to 200,000 clones, approximately 90% of them singletons. Points from the study as a whole: Reports say nearly half of spike-specific TCRs go after unmutated variant regions. White British people made up most donors, females outnumbered males, and clonal diversity was possibly underestimated.

The V gene is TRBV28, the J gene TRBJ2-7, with TRBD1 matching over 9 bases. The specimen comprised peripheral blood, sampled 28 days after the second AZD1222 dose. The TCR comes from an adult who received the AZD1222 COVID-19 vaccine. CDR3 sequence: CASSLWRGQGTYEQYF. CDR3 in DNA: TGTGCCAGCAGTTTATGGAGAGGACAGGGGACCTACGAGCAGTACTTC.